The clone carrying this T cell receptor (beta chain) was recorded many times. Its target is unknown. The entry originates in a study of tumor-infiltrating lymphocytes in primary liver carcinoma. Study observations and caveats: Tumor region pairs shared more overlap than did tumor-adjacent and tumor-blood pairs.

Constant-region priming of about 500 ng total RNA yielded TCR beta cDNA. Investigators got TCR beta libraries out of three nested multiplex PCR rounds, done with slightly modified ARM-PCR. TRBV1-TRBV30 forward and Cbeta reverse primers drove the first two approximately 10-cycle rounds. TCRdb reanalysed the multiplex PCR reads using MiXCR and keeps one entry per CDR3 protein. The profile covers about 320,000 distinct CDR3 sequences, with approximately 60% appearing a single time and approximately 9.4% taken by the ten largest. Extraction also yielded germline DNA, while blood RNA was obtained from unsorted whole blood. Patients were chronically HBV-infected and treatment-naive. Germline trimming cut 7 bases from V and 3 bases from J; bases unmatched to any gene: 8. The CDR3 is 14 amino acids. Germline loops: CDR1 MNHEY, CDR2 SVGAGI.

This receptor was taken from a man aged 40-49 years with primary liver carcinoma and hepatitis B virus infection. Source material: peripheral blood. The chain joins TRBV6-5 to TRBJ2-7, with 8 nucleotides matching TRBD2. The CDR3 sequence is CASTQGLAGYEQYF. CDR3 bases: TGTGCCAGCACCCAGGGGCTAGCGGGCTACGAGCAGTACTTC.